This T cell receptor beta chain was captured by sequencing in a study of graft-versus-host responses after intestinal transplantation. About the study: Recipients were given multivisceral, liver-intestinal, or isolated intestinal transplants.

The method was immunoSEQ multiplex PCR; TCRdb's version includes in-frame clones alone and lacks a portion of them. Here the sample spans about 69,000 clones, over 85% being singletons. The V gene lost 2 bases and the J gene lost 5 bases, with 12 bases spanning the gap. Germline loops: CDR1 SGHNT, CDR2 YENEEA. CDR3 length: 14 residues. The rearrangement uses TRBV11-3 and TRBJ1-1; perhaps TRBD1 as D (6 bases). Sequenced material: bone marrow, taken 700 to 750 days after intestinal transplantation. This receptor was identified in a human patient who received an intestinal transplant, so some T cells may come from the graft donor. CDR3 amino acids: CASSLQGRGTEAFF. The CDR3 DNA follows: TGTGCCAGCAGCTTACAGGGGAGGGGAACTGAAGCTTTCTTT.